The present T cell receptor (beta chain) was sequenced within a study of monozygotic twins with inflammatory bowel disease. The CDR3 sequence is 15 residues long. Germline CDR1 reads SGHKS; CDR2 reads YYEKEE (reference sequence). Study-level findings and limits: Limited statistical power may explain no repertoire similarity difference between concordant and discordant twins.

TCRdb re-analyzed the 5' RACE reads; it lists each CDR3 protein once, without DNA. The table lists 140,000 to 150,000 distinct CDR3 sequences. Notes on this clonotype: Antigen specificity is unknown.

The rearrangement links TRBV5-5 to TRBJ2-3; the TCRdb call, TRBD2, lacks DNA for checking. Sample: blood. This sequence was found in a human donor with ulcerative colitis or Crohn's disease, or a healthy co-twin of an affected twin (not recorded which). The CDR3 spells CAGSLSGLDTDTQYF.